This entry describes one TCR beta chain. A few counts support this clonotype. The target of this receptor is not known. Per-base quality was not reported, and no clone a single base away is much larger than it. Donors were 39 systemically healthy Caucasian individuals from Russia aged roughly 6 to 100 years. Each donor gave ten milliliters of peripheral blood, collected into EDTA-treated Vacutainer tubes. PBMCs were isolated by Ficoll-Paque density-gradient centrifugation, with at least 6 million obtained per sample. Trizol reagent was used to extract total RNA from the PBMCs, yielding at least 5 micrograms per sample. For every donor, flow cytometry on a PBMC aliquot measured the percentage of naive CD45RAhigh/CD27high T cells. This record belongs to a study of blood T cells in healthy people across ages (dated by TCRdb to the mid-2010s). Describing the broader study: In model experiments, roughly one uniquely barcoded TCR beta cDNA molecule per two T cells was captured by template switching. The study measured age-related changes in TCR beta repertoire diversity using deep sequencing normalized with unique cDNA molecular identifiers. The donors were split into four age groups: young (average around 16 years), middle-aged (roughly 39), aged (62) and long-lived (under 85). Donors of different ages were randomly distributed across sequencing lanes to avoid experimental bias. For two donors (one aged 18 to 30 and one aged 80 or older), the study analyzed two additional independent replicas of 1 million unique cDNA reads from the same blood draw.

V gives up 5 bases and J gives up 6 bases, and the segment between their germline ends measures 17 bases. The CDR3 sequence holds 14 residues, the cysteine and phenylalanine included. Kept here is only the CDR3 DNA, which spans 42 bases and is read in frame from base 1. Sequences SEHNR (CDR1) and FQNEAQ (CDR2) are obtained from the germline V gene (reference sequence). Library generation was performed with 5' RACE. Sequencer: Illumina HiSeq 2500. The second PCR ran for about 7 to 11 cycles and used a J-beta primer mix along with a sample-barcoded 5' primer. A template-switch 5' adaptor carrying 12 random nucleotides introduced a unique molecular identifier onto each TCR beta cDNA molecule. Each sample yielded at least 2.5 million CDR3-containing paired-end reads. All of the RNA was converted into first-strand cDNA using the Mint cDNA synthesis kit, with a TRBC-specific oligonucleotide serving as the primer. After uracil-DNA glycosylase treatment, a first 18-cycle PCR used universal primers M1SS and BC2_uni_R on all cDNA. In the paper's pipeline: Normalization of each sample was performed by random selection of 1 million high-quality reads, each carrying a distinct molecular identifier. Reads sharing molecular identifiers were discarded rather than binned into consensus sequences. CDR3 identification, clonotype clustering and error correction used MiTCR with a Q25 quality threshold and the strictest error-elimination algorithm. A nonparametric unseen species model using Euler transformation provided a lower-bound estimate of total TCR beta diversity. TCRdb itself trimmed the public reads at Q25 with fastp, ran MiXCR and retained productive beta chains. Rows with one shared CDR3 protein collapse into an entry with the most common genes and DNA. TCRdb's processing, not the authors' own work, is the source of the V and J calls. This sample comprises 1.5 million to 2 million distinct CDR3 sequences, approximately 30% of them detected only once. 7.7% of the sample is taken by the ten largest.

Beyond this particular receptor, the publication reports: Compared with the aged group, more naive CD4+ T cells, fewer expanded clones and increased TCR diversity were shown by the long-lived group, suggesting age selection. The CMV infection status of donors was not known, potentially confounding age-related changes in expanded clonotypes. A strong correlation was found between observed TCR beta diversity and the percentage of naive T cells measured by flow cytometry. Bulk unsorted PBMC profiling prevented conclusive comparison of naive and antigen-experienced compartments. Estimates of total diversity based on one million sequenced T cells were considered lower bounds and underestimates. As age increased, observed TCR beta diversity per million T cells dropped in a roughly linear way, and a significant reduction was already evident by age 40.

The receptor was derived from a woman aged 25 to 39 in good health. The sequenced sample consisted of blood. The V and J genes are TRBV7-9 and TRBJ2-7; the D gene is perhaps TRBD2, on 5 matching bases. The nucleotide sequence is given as TGTGCCAGCAGCCTAGACGGGGTGAATTTCGAGCAGTACTTC. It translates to CASSLDGVNFEQYF. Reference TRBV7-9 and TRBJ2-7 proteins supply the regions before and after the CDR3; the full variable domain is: DTGVSQNPRHKITKRGQNVTFRCDPISEHNRLYWYRQTLGQGPEFLTYFQNEAQLEKSRLLSDRFSAERPKGSFSTLEIQRTEQGDSAMYLCASSLDGVNFEQYFGPGTRLTVT.